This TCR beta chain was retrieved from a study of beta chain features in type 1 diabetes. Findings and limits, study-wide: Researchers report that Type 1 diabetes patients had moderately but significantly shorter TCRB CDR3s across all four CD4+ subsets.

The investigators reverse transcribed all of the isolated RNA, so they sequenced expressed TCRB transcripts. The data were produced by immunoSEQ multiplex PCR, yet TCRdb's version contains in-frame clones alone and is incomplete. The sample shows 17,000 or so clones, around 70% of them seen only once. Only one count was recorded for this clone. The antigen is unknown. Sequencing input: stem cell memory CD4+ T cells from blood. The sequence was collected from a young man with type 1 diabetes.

In nucleotides, the CDR3 is TGCGCCAGCAGCCAACAGCGGGACCGCGGTACGCAGTATTTT. It is translated as CASSQQRDRGTQYF. V gene TRBV5-1 combines with J gene TRBJ2-3; 7 bases map to TRBD2. Germline V gene sequence: CDR1 SGHRS, CDR2 YFSETQ. The V segment lost 4 bases and the J segment 8 bases; nucleotides outside the gene matches: 10. The length of the CDR3 is 14 residues. Based on the CDR3 plus reference TRBV5-1 and TRBJ2-3, the full variable domain is KAGVTQTPRYLIKTRGQQVTLSCSPISGHRSVSWYQQTPGQGLQFLFEYFSETQRNKGNFPGRFSGRQFSNSRSEMNVSTLELGDSALYLCASSQQRDRGTQYFGPGTRLTVL.